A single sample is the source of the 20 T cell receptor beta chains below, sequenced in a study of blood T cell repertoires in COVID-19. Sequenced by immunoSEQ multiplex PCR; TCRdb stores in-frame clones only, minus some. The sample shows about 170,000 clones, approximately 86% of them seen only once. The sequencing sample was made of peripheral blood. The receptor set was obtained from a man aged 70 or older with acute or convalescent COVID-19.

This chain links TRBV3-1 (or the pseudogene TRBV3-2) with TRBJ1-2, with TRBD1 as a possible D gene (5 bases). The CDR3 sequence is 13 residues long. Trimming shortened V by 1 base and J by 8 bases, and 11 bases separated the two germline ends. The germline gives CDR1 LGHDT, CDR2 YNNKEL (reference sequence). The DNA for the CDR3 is TGTGCCAGCAGCCAAGTCCAGGGCGCCGGCTACACCTTC. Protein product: CASSQVQGAGYTF.

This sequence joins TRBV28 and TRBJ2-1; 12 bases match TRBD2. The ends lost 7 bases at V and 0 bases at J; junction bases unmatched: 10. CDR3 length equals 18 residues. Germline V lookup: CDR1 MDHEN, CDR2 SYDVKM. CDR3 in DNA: TGTGCCAGCATCTCCCTAGCGGGGGGGTCTAGCTCCTACAATGAGCAGTTCTTC. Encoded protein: CASISLAGGSSSYNEQFF.

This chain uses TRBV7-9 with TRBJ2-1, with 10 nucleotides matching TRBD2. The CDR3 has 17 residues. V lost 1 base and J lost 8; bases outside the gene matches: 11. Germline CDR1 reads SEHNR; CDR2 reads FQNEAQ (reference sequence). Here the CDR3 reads CASSLGLAGEMIDEQFF. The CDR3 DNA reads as TGTGCCAGCAGCTTAGGGCTAGCGGGAGAAATGATTGATGAGCAGTTCTTC.

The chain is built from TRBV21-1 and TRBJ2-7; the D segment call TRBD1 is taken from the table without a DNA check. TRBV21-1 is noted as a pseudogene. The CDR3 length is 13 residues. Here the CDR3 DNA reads TGTGCCAGCAGCCCCGGGACAACCTACGAGCAGTACTTC. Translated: CASSPGTTYEQYF.

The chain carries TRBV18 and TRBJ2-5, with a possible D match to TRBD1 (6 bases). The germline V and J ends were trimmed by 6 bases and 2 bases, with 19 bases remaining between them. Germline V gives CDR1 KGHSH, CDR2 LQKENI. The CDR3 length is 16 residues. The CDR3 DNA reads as TGTGCCAGCTCTCATTCTCCCGGGACATCACAAGAGACCCAGTACTTC. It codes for CASSHSPGTSQETQYF.

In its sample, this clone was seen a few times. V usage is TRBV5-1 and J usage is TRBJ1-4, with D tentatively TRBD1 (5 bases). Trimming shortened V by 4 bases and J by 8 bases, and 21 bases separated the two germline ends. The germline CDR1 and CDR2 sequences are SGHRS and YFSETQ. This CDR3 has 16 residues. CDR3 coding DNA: TGCGCCAGCAGCACAGGAGGGACCGGTCAGGAGGAAAAACTGTTTTTT. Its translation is CASSTGGTGQEEKLFF.

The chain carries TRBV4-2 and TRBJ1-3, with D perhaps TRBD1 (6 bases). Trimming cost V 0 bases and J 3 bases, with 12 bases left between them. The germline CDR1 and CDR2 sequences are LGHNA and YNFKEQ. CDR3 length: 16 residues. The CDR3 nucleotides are TGTGCCAGCAGCCAAGAACCGGGACAACTTGGAAACACCATATATTTT. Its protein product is CASSQEPGQLGNTIYF.

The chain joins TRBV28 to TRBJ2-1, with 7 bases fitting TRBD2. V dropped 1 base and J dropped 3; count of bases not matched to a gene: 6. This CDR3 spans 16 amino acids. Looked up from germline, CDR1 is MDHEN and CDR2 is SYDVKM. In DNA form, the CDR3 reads TGTGCCAGCAGTTTATCGGCGGGAGAGCTCTACAATGAGCAGTTCTTC. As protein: CASSLSAGELYNEQFF.

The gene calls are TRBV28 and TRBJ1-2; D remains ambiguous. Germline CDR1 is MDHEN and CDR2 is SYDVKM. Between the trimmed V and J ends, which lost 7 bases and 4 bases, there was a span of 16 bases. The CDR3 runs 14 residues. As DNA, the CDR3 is TGTGCCAGCACCTTGGGGAAGGAGGCCTATGGCTACACCTTC. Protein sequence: CASTLGKEAYGYTF.

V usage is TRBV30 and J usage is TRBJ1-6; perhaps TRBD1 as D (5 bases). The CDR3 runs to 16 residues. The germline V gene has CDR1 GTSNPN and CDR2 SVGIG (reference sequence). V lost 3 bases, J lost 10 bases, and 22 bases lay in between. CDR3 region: CAWSAVAREDRSPLHF. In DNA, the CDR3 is TGTGCCTGGAGCGCCGTCGCCAGGGAAGATCGGTCACCCCTCCACTTT.

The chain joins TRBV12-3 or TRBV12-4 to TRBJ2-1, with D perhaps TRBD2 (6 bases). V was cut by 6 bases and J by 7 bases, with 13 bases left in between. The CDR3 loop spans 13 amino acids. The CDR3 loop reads CASSQTRGNEQFF. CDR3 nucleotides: TGTGCCAGCAGCCAGACTAGAGGGAATGAGCAGTTCTTC.

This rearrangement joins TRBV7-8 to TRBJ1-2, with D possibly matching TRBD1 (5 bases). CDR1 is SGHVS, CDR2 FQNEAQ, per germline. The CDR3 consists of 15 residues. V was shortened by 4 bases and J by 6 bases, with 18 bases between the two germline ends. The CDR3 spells CASSYTWRGEDGYTF. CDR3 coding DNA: TGTGCCAGCAGCTACACATGGAGGGGTGAGGATGGCTACACCTTC.

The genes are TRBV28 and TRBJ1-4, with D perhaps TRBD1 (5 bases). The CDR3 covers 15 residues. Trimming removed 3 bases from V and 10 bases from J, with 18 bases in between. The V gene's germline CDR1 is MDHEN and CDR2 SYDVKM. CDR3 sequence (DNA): TGTGCCAGCAGTTTTGACTCAGGGATCGGCCGAAAACTGTTTTTT. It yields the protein CASSFDSGIGRKLFF.

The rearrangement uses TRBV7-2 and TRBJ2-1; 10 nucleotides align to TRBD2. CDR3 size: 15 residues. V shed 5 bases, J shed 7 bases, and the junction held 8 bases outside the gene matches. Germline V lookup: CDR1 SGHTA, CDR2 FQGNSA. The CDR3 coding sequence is TGTGCCAGCAGCGCCCCCGGGACTAGCGTGAATGAGCAGTTCTTC. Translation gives CASSAPGTSVNEQFF.

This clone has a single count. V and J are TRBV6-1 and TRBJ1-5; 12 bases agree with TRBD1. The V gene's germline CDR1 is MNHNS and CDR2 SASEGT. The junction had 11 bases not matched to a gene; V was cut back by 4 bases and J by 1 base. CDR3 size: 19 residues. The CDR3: CASSVRPGQGAGSNQPQHF. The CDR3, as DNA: TGTGCCAGCAGTGTCCGACCGGGACAGGGGGCGGGGAGCAATCAGCCCCAGCATTTT.

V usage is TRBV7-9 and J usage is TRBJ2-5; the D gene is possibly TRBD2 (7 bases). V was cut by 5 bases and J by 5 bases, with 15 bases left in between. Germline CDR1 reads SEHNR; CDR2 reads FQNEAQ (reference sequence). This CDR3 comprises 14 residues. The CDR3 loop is CASSPHGGAETQYF. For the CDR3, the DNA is TGTGCCAGCAGCCCCCATGGGGGGGCGGAGACCCAGTACTTC.

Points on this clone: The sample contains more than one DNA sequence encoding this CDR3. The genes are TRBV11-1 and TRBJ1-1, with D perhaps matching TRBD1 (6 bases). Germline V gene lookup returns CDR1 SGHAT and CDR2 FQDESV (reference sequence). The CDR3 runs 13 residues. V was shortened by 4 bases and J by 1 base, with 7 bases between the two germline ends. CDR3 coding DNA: TGTGCCAGCAGCTCACAGGGGAACACTGAAGCTTTCTTT. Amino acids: CASSSQGNTEAFF.

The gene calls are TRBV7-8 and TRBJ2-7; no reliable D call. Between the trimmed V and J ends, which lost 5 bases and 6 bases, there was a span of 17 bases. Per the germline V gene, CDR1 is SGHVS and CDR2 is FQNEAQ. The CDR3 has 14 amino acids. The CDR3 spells CASSPQVLPLEQYF. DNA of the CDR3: TGTGCCAGCAGCCCTCAGGTTCTCCCGCTCGAGCAGTACTTC.

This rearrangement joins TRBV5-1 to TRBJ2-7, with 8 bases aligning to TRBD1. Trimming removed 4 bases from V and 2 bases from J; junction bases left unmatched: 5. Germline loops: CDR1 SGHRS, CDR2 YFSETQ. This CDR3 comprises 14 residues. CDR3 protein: CASSPQGAPYEQYF. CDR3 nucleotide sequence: TGCGCCAGCAGCCCTCAGGGGGCCCCCTACGAGCAGTACTTC.

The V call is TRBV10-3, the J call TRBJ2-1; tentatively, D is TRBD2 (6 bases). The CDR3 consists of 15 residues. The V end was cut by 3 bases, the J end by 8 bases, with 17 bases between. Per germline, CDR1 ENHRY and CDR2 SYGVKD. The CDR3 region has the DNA TGTGCCATCAGTGACCCAGCGGGCGTTCTCCATGAGCAGTTCTTC. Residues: CAISDPAGVLHEQFF.